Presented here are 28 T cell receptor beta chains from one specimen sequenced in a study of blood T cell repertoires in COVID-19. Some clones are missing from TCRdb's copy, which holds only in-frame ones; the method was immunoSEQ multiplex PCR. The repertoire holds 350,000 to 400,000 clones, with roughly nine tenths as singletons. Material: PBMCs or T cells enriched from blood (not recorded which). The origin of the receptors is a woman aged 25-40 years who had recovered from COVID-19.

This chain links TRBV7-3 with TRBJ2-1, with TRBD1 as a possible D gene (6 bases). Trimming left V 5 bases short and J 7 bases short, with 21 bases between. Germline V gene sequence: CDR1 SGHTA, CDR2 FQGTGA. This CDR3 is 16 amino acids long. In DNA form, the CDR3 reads TGTGCCAGCAGCACCCTTGACAGGCCCGGTGGGAATGAGCAGTTCTTC. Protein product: CASSTLDRPGGNEQFF.

CDR3 nucleotide sequence: TGTGCCAGCTCACCCAACTATCCAGCTTATGATGGCTACACCTTC. Translated: CASSPNYPAYDGYTF. This rearrangement joins TRBV18 to TRBJ1-2; unclear D gene. Germline V gene sequence: CDR1 KGHSH, CDR2 LQKENI. This CDR3 has 15 residues. V lost 3 bases and J lost 6, with 17 bases in between.

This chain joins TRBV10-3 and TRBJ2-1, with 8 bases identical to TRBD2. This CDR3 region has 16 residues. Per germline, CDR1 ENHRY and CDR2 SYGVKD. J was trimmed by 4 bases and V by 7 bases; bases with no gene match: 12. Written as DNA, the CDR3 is TGTGCCATCAATCCAACTAGCGGAATGACTTACAATGAGCAGTTCTTC. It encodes CAINPTSGMTYNEQFF.

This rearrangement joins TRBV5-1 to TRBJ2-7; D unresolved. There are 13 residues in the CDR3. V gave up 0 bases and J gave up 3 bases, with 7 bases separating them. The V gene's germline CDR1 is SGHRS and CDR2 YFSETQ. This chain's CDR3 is CASSLANGYEQYF. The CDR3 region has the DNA TGCGCCAGCAGCTTGGCCAACGGCTACGAGCAGTACTTC.

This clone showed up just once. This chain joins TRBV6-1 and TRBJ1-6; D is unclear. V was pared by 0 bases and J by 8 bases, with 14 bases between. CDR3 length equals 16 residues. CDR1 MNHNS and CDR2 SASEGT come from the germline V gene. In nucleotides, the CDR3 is TGTGCCAGCAGTGAAGCGTCGTATTCGTATTATTCACCCCTCCACTTT. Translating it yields CASSEASYSYYSPLHF.

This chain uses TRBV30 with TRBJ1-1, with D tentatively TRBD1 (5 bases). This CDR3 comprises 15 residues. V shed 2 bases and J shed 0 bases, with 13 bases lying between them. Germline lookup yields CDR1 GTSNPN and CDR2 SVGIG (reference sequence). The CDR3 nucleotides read TGTGCCTGGAGTAATGGAGCAGGGCTGAACACTGAAGCTTTCTTT. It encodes CAWSNGAGLNTEAFF.

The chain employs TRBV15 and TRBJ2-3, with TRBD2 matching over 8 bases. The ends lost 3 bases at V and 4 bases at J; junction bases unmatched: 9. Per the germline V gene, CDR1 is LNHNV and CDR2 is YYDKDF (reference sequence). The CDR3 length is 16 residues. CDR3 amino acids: CATSSQAGEGADTQYF. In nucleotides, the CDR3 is TGTGCCACCAGCAGTCAAGCGGGAGAAGGAGCAGATACGCAGTATTTT.

CDR3 residues: CASSFQGLGNTEAFF. CDR3 in DNA: TGTGCCAGCAGCTTTCAGGGTTTGGGGAACACTGAAGCTTTCTTT. The chain joins TRBV7-9 to TRBJ1-1; D might be TRBD1 (5 bases). The CDR3 runs to 15 residues. Germline V gives CDR1 SEHNR, CDR2 FQNEAQ (reference sequence). V lost 3 bases and J 1 base, leaving 12 bases between the germline ends. The full variable domain, with the rest looked up from reference TRBV7-9 and TRBJ1-1, is DTGVSQNPRHKITKRGQNVTFRCDPISEHNRLYWYRQTLGQGPEFLTYFQNEAQLEKSRLLSDRFSAERPKGSFSTLEIQRTEQGDSAMYLCASSFQGLGNTEAFFGQGTRLTVV.

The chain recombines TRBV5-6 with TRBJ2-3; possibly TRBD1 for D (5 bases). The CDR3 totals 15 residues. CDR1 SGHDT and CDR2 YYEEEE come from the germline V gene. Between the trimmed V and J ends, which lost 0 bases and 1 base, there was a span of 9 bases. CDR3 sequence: CASSLVGRGTDTQYF. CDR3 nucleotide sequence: TGTGCCAGCAGCTTGGTGGGCAGGGGCACAGATACGCAGTATTTT.

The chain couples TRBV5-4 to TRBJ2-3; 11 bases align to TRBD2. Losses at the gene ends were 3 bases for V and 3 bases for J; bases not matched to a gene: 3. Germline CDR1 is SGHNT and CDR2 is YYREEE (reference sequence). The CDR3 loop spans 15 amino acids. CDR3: CASSSLAGATDTQYF. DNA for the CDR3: TGTGCCAGCAGCTCACTAGCGGGAGCAACAGATACGCAGTATTTT. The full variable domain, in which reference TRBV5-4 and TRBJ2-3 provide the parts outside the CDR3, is ETGVTQSPTHLIKTRGQQVTLRCSSQSGHNTVSWYQQALGQGPQFIFQYYREEENGRGNFPPRFSGLQFPNYSSELNVNALELDDSALYLCASSSLAGATDTQYFGPGTRLTVL.

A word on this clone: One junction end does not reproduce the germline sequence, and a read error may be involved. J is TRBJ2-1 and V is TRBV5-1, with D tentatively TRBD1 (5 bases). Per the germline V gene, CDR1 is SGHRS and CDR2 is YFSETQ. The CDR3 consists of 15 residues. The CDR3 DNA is TGCGCCAGCCGCTTCTCGGACATCTCCTACAATGAGCAGTTCTTC. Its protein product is CASRFSDISYNEQFF.

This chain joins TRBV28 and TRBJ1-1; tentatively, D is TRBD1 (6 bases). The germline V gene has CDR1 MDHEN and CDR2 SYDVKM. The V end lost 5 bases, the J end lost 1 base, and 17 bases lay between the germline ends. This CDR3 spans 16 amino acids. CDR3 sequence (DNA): TGTGCCAGCAGTCCCCGAGGGGGTAAGAGGAACACTGAAGCTTTCTTT. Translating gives CASSPRGGKRNTEAFF.

CDR3 sequence (DNA): TGTGCCAGCAGCGTGGACCGGGAGCCCTACGAGCAGTACTTC. Amino acids: CASSVDREPYEQYF. The V gene is TRBV9, the J gene TRBJ2-7; possibly TRBD2 for D (6 bases). The ends were cut back, 2 bases at V and 2 bases at J, with 11 bases in the middle. Germline values: CDR1 SGDLS, CDR2 YYNGEE. The CDR3 contains 14 residues.

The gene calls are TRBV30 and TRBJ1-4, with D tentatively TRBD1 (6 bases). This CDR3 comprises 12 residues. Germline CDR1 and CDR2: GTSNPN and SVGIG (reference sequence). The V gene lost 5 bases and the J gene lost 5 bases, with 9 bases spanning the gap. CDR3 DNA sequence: TGTGCCTGGGACAGGCCCAATGAAAAACTGTTTTTT. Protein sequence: CAWDRPNEKLFF.

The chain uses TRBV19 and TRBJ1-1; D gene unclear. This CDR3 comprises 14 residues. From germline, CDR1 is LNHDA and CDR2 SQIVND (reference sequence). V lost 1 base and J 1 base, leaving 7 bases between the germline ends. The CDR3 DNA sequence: TGTGCCAGTAGTATAGGCATGGCGAACACTGAAGCTTTCTTT. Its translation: CASSIGMANTEAFF.

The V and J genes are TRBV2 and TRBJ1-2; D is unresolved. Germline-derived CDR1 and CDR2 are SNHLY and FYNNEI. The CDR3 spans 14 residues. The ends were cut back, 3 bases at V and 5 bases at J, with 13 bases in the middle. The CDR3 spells CASSDNRRWYGYTF. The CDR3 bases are TGTGCCAGCAGTGATAACAGACGGTGGTATGGCTACACCTTC. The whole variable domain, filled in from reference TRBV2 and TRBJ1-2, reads EPEVTQTPSHQVTQMGQEVILRCVPISNHLYFYWYRQILGQKVEFLVSFYNNEISEKSEIFDDQFSVERPDGSNFTLKIRSTKLEDSAMYFCASSDNRRWYGYTFGSGTRLTVV.

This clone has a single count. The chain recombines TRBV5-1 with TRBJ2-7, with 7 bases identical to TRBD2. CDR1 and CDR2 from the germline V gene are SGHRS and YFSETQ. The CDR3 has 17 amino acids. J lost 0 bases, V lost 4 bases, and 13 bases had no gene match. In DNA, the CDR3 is TGCGCCAGCAGCATGAGGGCGTCGGCGGGAGCCTCCTACGAGCAGTACTTC. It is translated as CASSMRASAGASYEQYF.

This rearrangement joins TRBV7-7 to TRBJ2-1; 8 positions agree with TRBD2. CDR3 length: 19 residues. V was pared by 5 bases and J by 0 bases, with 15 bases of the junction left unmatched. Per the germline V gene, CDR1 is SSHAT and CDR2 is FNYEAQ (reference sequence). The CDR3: CASSPTRRLAQSSYNEQFF. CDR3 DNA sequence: TGTGCCAGCAGCCCCACCCGTAGACTAGCGCAGAGCTCCTACAATGAGCAGTTCTTC.

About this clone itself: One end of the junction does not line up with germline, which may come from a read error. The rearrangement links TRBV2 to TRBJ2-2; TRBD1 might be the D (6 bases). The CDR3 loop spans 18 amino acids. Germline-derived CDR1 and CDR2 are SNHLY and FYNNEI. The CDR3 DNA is TGTTCCAGCAGTGTCGGGCCCTTGCTCACAGGGAGAACCGGGGAGCTGTTTTTT. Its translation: CSSSVGPLLTGRTGELFF.

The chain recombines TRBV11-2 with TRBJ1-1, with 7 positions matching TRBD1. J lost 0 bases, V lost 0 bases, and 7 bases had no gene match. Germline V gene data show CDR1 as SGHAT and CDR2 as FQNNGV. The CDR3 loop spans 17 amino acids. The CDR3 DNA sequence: TGTGCCAGCAGCTTAGAGCTCCCGGGACAGATGAACACTGAAGCTTTCTTT. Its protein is CASSLELPGQMNTEAFF.

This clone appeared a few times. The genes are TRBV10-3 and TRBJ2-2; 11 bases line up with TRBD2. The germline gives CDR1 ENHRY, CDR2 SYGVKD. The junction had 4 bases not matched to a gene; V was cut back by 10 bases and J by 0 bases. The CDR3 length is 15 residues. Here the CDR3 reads CATGTSGPNTGELFF. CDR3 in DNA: TGTGCCACAGGGACTAGCGGTCCGAACACCGGGGAGCTGTTTTTT.

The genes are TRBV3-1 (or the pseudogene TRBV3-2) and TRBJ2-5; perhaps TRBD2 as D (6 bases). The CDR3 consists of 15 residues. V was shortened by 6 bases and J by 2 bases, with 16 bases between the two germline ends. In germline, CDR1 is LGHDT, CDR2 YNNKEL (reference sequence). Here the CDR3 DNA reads TGTGCCAGCAGTGTGTTGGGGGGAGGTCAAGAGACCCAGTACTTC. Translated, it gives CASSVLGGGQETQYF.

Written as DNA, the CDR3 is TGTGCCAGCAGCCGCGGGACCTTAGGGTCTGGAAACACCATATATTTT. This encodes CASSRGTLGSGNTIYF. The chain recombines TRBV3-1 (or the pseudogene TRBV3-2) with TRBJ1-3, with TRBD1 as a possible D gene (5 bases). Germline V gives CDR1 LGHDT, CDR2 YNNKEL (reference sequence). V lost 4 bases, J lost 1 base, and 14 bases lay in between. The CDR3 is 16 residues long.

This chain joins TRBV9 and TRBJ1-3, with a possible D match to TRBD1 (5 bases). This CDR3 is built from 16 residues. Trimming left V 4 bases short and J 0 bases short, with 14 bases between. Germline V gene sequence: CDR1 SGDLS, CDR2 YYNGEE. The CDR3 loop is CASSTSDSNSGNTIYF. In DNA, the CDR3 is TGTGCCAGCAGCACCTCTGACAGTAACTCTGGAAACACCATATATTTT.

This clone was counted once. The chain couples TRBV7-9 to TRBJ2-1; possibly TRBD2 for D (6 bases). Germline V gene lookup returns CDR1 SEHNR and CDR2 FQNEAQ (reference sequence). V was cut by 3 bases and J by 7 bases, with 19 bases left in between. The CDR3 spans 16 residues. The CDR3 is CASSFERRGLLNEQFF. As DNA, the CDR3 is TGTGCCAGCAGCTTTGAACGGCGGGGCTTATTGAATGAGCAGTTCTTC.

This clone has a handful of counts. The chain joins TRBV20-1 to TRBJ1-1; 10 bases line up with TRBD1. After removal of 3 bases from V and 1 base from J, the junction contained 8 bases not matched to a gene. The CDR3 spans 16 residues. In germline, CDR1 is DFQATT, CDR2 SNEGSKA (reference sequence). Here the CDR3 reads CSASYRDRGWNTEAFF. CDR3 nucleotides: TGCAGTGCTAGTTACCGGGACAGGGGCTGGAACACTGAAGCTTTCTTT.

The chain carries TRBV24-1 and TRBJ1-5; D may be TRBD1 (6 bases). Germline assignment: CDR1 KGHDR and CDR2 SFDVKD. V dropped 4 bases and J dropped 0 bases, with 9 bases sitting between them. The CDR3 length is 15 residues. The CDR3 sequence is CATSEGQNSNQPQHF. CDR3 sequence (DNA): TGTGCCACCAGTGAAGGACAGAATAGCAATCAGCCCCAGCATTTT.

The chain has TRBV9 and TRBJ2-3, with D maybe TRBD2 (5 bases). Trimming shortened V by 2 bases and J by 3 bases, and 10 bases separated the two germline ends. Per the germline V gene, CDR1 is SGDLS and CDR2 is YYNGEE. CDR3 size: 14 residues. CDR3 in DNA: TGTGCCAGCAGCGTGGGGAGCCGGACAGATACGCAGTATTTT. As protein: CASSVGSRTDTQYF.